This record concerns one T cell receptor (beta chain) sequence. The antigen is undetermined. The junction shows a germline mismatch at one end, possibly a read error. The template used for profiling TCR beta VDJ and CDR3 was genomic DNA. Each CDR3 protein gets one entry after TCRdb re-called the reads with MiXCR. The sample holds approximately 170,000 distinct CDR3 sequences, roughly 50% seen once. The length of the CDR3 is 15 residues. CDR1 WNHNN and CDR2 SYGVQD come from the germline V gene (reference sequence). The data stem from a study of CD8+CD57+ T cells in acquired aplastic anemia. Study-wide context: The sorted CD4+ and CD8+ cells yielded an average around 3 ug of DNA. General observations from the study: The study identified roughly 29 CD8+ CDR3 sequences shared by patients and controls.

CD8+CD57+ cell expansion, shown by flow cytometry, had occurred in the patients selected for sequencing. The clonotype was recovered from a human donor with aplastic anemia. The rearrangement joins TRBV10-1 to TRBJ2-7; a weak D match, TRBD2 (6 bases). Sequenced: sorted CD4+, CD8+, or CD8+CD57+ T cells (not recorded which) from PBMCs. CDR3 protein: CAGSLKQEGYYEQYF. DNA of the CDR3: TGCGCCGGCAGTCTAAAACAGGAGGGATACTACGAGCAGTACTTC.